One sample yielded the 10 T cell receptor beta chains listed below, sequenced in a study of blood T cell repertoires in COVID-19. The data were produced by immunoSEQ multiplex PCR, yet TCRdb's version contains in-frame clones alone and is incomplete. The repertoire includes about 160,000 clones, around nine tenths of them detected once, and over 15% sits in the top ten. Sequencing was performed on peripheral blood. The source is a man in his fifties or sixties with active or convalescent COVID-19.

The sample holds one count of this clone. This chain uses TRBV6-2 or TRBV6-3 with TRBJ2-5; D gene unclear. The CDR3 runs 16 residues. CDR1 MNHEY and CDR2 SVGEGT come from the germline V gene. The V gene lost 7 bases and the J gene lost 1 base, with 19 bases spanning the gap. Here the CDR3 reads CASTPGRIRSQETQYF. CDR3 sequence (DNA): TGTGCCAGCACCCCTGGCCGGATCAGGTCCCAAGAGACCCAGTACTTC.

The CDR3 sequence: CASSRTGWGTEAFF. The CDR3 DNA sequence: TGTGCCAGCAGCCGTACAGGGTGGGGAACTGAAGCTTTCTTT. The chain combines TRBV5-4 with TRBJ1-1, with a weak D call TRBD1 (6 bases). The CDR3 consists of 14 residues. Trimming took 4 bases from V and 5 from J, leaving 15 bases between them. Germline V CDR1 and CDR2: SGHNT, YYREEE (reference sequence).

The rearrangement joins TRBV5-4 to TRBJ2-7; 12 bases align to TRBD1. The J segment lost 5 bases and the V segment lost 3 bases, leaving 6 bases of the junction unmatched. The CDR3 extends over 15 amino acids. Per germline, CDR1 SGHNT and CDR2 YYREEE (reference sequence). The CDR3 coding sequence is TGTGCCAGCAGCTCTACCGGGACAGGGGGCAACGAGCAGTACTTC. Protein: CASSSTGTGGNEQYF.

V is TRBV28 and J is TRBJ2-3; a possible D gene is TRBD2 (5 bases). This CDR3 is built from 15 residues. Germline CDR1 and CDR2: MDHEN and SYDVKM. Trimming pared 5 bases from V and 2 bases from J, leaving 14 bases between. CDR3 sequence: CASSPGSGLTDTQYF. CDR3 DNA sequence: TGTGCCAGCAGTCCCGGAAGCGGACTCACAGATACGCAGTATTTT. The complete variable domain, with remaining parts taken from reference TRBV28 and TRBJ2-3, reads DVKVTQSSRYLVKRTGEKVFLECVQDMDHENMFWYRQDPGLGLRLIYFSYDVKMKEKGDIPEGYSVSREKKERFSLILESASTNQTSMYLCASSPGSGLTDTQYFGPGTRLTVL.

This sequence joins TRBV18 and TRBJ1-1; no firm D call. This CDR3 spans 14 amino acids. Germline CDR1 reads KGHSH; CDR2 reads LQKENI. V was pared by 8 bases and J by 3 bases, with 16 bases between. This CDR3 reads CASAYLEVDTEAFF. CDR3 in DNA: TGTGCCAGCGCATACCTAGAGGTGGACACTGAAGCTTTCTTT.

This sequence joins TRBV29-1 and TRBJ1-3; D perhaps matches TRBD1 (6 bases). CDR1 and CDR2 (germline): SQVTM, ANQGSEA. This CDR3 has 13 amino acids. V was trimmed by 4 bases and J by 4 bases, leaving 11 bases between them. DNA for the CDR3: TGCAGCGTTGGGGGCCAGGGGGGAAACACCATATATTTT. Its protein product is CSVGGQGGNTIYF.

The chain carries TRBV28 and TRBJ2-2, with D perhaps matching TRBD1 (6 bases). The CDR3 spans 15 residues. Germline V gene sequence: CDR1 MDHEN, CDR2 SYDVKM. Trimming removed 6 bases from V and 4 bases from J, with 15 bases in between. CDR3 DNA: TGTGCCAGCAGCCCCTCGGGACATCCCACCGGGGAGCTGTTTTTT. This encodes CASSPSGHPTGELFF.

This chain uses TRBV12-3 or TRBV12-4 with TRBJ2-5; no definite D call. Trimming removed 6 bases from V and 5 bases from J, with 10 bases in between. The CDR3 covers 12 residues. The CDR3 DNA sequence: TGTGCCAGCAGAACCTATGCGGAGACCCAGTACTTC. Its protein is CASRTYAETQYF.

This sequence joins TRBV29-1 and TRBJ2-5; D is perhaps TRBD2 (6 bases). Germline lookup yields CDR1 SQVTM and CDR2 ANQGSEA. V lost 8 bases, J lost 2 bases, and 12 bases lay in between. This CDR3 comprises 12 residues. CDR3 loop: CSCGTGQETQYF. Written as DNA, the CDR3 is TGCAGCTGCGGGACGGGGCAAGAGACCCAGTACTTC.

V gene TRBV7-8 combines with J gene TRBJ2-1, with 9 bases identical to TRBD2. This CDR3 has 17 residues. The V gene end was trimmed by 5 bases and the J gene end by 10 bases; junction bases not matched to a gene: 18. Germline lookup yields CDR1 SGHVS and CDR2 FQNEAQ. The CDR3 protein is CASSRGWIRGTSTEQFF. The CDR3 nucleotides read TGTGCCAGCAGCCGAGGGTGGATAAGAGGGACTAGCACCGAGCAGTTCTTC.